This record concerns one TCR beta chain sequence. The antigen remains unidentified. The read gets to within 3 residues of the CDR3 end, and the germline J gene fills in the rest. The sample is drawn from a study of T cells in women clearing cervical HPV infection. This CDR3 contains 16 residues. V dropped 4 bases and J dropped 0 bases, with 13 bases sitting between them. The germline V gene encodes CDR1 KGHSY and CDR2 FQNENV. HPV was found by MY09/MY11 PCR and dot-blot genotyping. The protocol was immunoSEQ multiplex PCR, while the TCRdb copy is restricted to in-frame clones and leaves out a portion. Its listing shows tens of thousands of clones. Whole-study findings and limits: TRBV6-7 relative abundance averaged approximately 0.11% in cases and under 0.2% in controls. CIN3+ cases had significantly higher TCR richness than controls; evenness did not differ.

The receptor's source is a woman aged 18-70 years with a cervical HPV16 infection that either progressed to CIN3+ or cleared (not recorded which). The V call is TRBV16, the J call TRBJ2-1; tentatively, D is TRBD1 (6 bases). Sequenced material: blood buffy coat. The part of the CDR3 DNA that was read is TGTGCCAGCAGCCGCCGACTGGACAGCTCCTACAATGAG. It translates to CASSRRLDSSYNE. The full CDR3 is CASSRRLDSSYNEQFF.